Presented here are 15 T cell receptor beta chains from one specimen sequenced in a study of blood T cell repertoires in COVID-19 (dated by TCRdb to 2019 to 2021). The library came from the immunoSEQ multiplex PCR assay. TCRdb carries this immuneACCESS record with in-frame sequences only. Its versions omit some clonotypes, under half of them owing to an unresolved V gene in the studies checked, with the rest unexplained. This sample has 140,000 or so clones in its table, and more than 75% of those were observed once. The leading ten clones occupy over 8.5% of the sample. Material for sequencing was peripheral blood. The receptors were sampled from a woman aged 50 to 60 with active or convalescent COVID-19.

This sequence joins TRBV7-3 and TRBJ2-3; unclear D gene. The CDR3 has 12 residues. Germline assignment: CDR1 SGHTA and CDR2 FQGTGA. The ends were cut back, 5 bases at V and 0 bases at J, with 3 bases in the middle. CDR3 DNA: TGTGCCAGCAGCCCAAGCACAGATACGCAGTATTTT. Protein product: CASSPSTDTQYF.

The chain couples TRBV11-3 to TRBJ2-7, with 7 bases aligning to TRBD1. Germline V gene lookup returns CDR1 SGHNT and CDR2 YENEEA. The CDR3 spans 14 residues. V lost 5 bases and J lost 1; bases outside the gene matches: 5. The CDR3 nucleotides read TGTGCCAGCAGCGCTCGGGACAGTTCCTACGAGCAGTACTTC. As protein: CASSARDSSYEQYF.

This clone appeared a single time. CDR3 region: CASSITGTGGSGNTIYF. In nucleotides, the CDR3 is TGTGCCAGCAGTATCACCGGGACAGGGGGTTCTGGAAACACCATATATTTT. The chain employs TRBV27 and TRBJ1-3, with 11 bases lining up with TRBD1. Germline-derived CDR1 and CDR2 are MNHEY and SMNVEV (reference sequence). The V segment lost 5 bases and the J segment 1 base; nucleotides outside the gene matches: 7. This CDR3 has 17 amino acids.

CDR3 nucleotides: TGTGCCAGCAGTTACGGCGGACAGGGTCTCGAAGCTTTCTTT. Its translation is CASSYGGQGLEAFF. V is TRBV6-5 and J is TRBJ1-1; 8 bases fit TRBD1. Trimming at V came to 2 bases and at J to 8 bases, leaving 7 bases not matched to a gene. This CDR3 has 14 amino acids. CDR1 MNHEY and CDR2 SVGAGI come from the germline V gene.

The chain carries TRBV5-1 and TRBJ2-7; a weak D match, TRBD1 (7 bases). The V and J ends lost 3 bases and 3 bases respectively, with 16 bases between them. Germline V CDR1 and CDR2: SGHRS, YFSETQ. CDR3 length equals 15 residues. The CDR3, as DNA: TGCGCCAGCAGCTGGGGGGACAGCAGAGACTACGAGCAGTACTTC. Its translation: CASSWGDSRDYEQYF.

The chain has TRBV7-2 and TRBJ2-7; D unclear. CDR3 length: 11 amino acids. Per the germline V gene, CDR1 is SGHTA and CDR2 is FQGNSA. Trimming shortened V by 4 bases and J by 2 bases, and 3 bases separated the two germline ends. Here the CDR3 DNA reads TGTGCCAGCAGCTCCACCTACGAGCAGTACTTC. Amino acid sequence: CASSSTYEQYF.

V is TRBV12-3 or TRBV12-4 and J is TRBJ1-3; no clear D. The CDR3 sequence is 12 residues long. With 4 bases removed from V and 9 bases from J, the gap between germline ends came to 10 bases. CDR3: CASSSSLGTIYF. DNA for the CDR3: TGTGCCAGCAGTTCCTCCCTCGGCACCATATATTTT.

The genes are TRBV13 and TRBJ2-5, with a possible D match to TRBD2 (5 bases). V was pared by 2 bases and J by 5 bases, with 6 bases between. CDR3 length equals 12 residues. Germline CDR1 is PRHDT and CDR2 is FYEKMQ (reference sequence). In DNA form, the CDR3 reads TGTGCCAGCAGCTTATCGGGGGAGACCCAGTACTTC. Translation gives CASSLSGETQYF. Full variable domain (rest looked up from reference TRBV13 and TRBJ2-5): AAGVIQSPRHLIKEKRETATLKCYPIPRHDTVYWYQQGPGQDPQFLISFYEKMQSDKGSIPDRFSAQQFSDYHSELNMSSLELGDSALYFCASSLSGETQYFGPGTRLLVL.

The chain is built from TRBV28 and TRBJ2-7; 7 nucleotides match TRBD1. CDR1 is MDHEN, CDR2 SYDVKM, per germline. V trimming: 5 bases; J trimming: 3 bases; junction bases outside the gene matches: 4. The CDR3 spans 13 residues. As DNA, the CDR3 is TGTGCCAGCAGTAGACAGGGAATCTACGAGCAGTACTTC. It yields the protein CASSRQGIYEQYF.

For the CDR3, the DNA is TGTGCCAGCAGCTTAGCTCTGGGGGCTGGAAACATTCAGTACTTC. It codes for CASSLALGAGNIQYF. This chain links TRBV7-9 with TRBJ2-4; weak D call: TRBD1 (6 bases). V was trimmed by 0 bases and J by 6 bases, leaving 12 bases between them. The CDR3 spans 15 residues. Germline V lookup: CDR1 SEHNR, CDR2 FQNEAQ (reference sequence). The full variable domain, with the rest looked up from reference TRBV7-9 and TRBJ2-4, is DTGVSQNPRHKITKRGQNVTFRCDPISEHNRLYWYRQTLGQGPEFLTYFQNEAQLEKSRLLSDRFSAERPKGSFSTLEIQRTEQGDSAMYLCASSLALGAGNIQYFGAGTRLSVL.

V gene TRBV27 combines with J gene TRBJ2-2; D is possibly TRBD1 (5 bases). The germline V gene encodes CDR1 MNHEY and CDR2 SMNVEV (reference sequence). This CDR3 contains 16 residues. V lost 2 bases and J 5 bases, leaving 15 bases between the germline ends. The CDR3 sequence: CASSLIGTGVTGELFF. CDR3 DNA sequence: TGTGCCAGCAGTTTAATTGGAACAGGAGTGACCGGGGAGCTGTTTTTT.

The gene calls are TRBV2 and TRBJ2-1; TRBD1 agrees at 11 bases. The V gene's germline CDR1 is SNHLY and CDR2 FYNNEI. The CDR3 consists of 14 residues. V was pared by 9 bases and J by 4 bases, with 5 bases of the junction left unmatched. CDR3 sequence reads: CARRGTGGYNEQFF. CDR3 DNA sequence: TGTGCCAGAAGGGGGACAGGGGGGTACAATGAGCAGTTCTTC.

This chain joins TRBV19 and TRBJ1-5; D is uncertain. CDR1 is LNHDA, CDR2 SQIVND, per germline (reference sequence). The CDR3 length is 14 residues. Trimming cost V 3 bases and J 4 bases, with 10 bases left between them. The CDR3: CASSIRGVNQPQHF. In DNA, the CDR3 is TGTGCCAGTAGTATTCGGGGAGTAAATCAGCCCCAGCATTTT.

The chain employs TRBV7-2 and TRBJ1-3, with D unresolved. Germline CDR1 SGHTA, CDR2 FQGNSA. The CDR3 sequence is 15 residues long. Trimming cost V 0 bases and J 0 bases, with 6 bases left between them. The CDR3 DNA reads TGTGCCAGCAGCTTAGCTCTTCTCTCTGGAAACACCATATATTTT. Protein: CASSLALLSGNTIYF.

The genes are TRBV14 and TRBJ2-1; 7 bases match TRBD2. With 3 bases clipped from V and 5 bases from J, the junction kept 13 bases outside the gene matches. The CDR3 extends over 17 amino acids. Germline CDR1 and CDR2: SGHDN and FVKESK. The CDR3: CASSHPPSAGVNNEQFF. DNA of the CDR3: TGTGCCAGCAGCCATCCCCCCTCGGCGGGGGTTAACAATGAGCAGTTCTTC.